These T cell receptor beta chains were read from a single sample in a study of blood T cell repertoires in COVID-19. Using immunoSEQ multiplex PCR, the repertoire was profiled, and TCRdb retains in-frame clones only, with some absent. The table includes 200,000 to 250,000 clones, more than 75% detected once. Sequenced: peripheral blood. These receptors all stem from a woman in her 70s with COVID-19, enrolled during active disease. Each CDR3 is given with its conserved first and last residue.

J gene,V gene,CDR3 protein
TRBJ2-3,TRBV7-8,CASSSGTGDPFTDTQYF
TRBJ1-1,TRBV28,CASSLGLNTEAFF
TRBJ1-5,TRBV5-5,CASSYTGTGGNSNQPQHF
TRBJ2-2,TRBV3-1/TRBV3-2,CASSQDRGGVLAGELFF
TRBJ2-1,TRBV30,CACLTSGKINEQFF
TRBJ2-5,TRBV5-1,CASSLGGGQETQYF
TRBJ2-2,TRBV4-1,CASSQSLAGGPNRRSGELFF
TRBJ1-5,TRBV30,CAWSVGQTYNQPQHF
TRBJ2-3,TRBV5-1,CASSLGDSTTDTQYF
TRBJ1-2,TRBV3-1/TRBV3-2,CASSQRQGDGYTF
TRBJ1-2,TRBV7-3,CASSLTTGSTNYGYTF
TRBJ2-1,TRBV5-1,CASSAGTAHNEQFF
TRBJ1-2,TRBV29-1,CSVAGRTGGEGYTF
TRBJ1-1,TRBV29-1,CSVRQGANTEAFF
TRBJ1-2,TRBV9,CASSQRGGPEGYTF
TRBJ2-7,TRBV7-2,CASSRGTAGSYEQYF
TRBJ2-7,TRBV3-1/TRBV3-2,CASSQGQGRENF
TRBJ1-2,TRBV29-1,CSVGQGRGTSYGYTF
TRBJ1-1,TRBV5-4,CASSFPRGRDTEAFF
TRBJ2-7,TRBV29-1,CSGGAGASYEQYF
TRBJ2-6,TRBV19,CASSEGQSLSGANVLTF
TRBJ1-4,TRBV24-1,CATSDPGQGINEKLFF
TRBJ1-1,TRBV29-1,CSVAEAARNTEAFF
TRBJ2-7,TRBV2,CASSYSYEQYF
TRBJ1-5,TRBV4-1,CASSQDSGAAQHF
TRBJ2-3,TRBV4-2,CASSLGQESTDTQYF
TRBJ2-7,TRBV27,CASSFSGAYEQYF
TRBJ1-2,TRBV5-1,CASSLDRGDYGYTF